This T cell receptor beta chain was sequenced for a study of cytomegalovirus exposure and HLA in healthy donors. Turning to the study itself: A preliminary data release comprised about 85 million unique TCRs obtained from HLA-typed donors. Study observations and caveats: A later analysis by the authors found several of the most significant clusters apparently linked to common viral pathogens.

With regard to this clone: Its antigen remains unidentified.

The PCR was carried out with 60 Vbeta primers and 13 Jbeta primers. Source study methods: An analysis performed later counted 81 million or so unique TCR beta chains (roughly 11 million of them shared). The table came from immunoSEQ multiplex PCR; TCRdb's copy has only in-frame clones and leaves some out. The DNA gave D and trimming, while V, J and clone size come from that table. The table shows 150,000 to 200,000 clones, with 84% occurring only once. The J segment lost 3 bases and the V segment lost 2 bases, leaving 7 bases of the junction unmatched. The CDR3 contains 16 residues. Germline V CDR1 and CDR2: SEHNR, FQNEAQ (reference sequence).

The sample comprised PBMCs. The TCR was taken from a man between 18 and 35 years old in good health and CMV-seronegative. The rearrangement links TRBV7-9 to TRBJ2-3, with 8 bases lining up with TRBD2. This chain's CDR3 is CASSLSGTRSTDTQYF. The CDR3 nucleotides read TGTGCCAGCAGCTTATCTGGGACTAGGTCGACAGATACGCAGTATTTT.